The 18 T cell receptor beta chains reported below all come from one sample, sequenced in a study of human T cells and chemical hapten exposure. Time point indicated: patch test 1, 2 weeks after DPC sensitization. This sample's treatment: therapeutic diphenylcyclopropenone sensitization with weekly scalp DPC. TCRdb re-analysed the RACE reads in MiXCR, keeping a single row per CDR3 protein. The sample shows some 180,000 distinct CDR3 sequences, under 25% of them seen only once. The sample in question was whole blood, obtained in connection with sensitization to the hapten diphenylcyclopropenone (DPC). The receptors here all came from a woman in her forties or fifties with alopecia areata. Some clones in this sample may be carry-over from other donors' samples.

The chain has TRBV6-6 and TRBJ2-6, with D possibly matching TRBD2 (5 bases). In germline, CDR1 is MNHNY, CDR2 SVGAGI (reference sequence). The CDR3 has 16 amino acids. Trimming shortened V by 6 bases and J by 4 bases, and 16 bases separated the two germline ends. The CDR3 nucleotides read TGTGCCAGCAGCTCGGACTTCACGTGGGGGGCCAACGTCCTGACTTTC. Amino acid sequence: CASSSDFTWGANVLTF.

The V and J genes are TRBV14 and TRBJ2-5; D might be TRBD1 or TRBD2, each matching 5 bases. This CDR3 has 15 residues. Trimming cost V 5 bases and J 5 bases, with 18 bases left between them. CDR1 and CDR2 (germline): SGHDN, FVKESK. The CDR3 region is CASSKGLGVQETQYF. DNA for the CDR3: TGTGCCAGCAGCAAAGGATTGGGGGTCCAGGAGACCCAGTACTTC. Full variable domain (missing parts from reference TRBV14 and TRBJ2-5): EAGVTQFPSHSVIEKGQTVTLRCDPISGHDNLYWYRRVMGKEIKFLLHFVKESKQDESGMPNNRFLAERTGGTYSTLKVQPAELEDSGVYFCASSKGLGVQETQYFGPGTRLLVL.

Only a few counts were recorded for this clonotype. The rearrangement links TRBV3-1 to TRBJ2-1, with TRBD2 identical over 7 bases. The length of the CDR3 is 13 residues. V lost 8 bases to trimming and J lost 8 bases; unmatched junction nucleotides: 9. Germline assignment: CDR1 LGHDT and CDR2 YNNKEL (reference sequence). CDR3: CASGPGGSYEQFF. DNA of the CDR3: TGTGCCAGCGGTCCAGGCGGGAGCTATGAGCAGTTCTTC.

Here the CDR3 DNA reads TGCAGTGCTAGACTGGGACTTCGAGACGAGCAGTACTTC. Translation: CSARLGLRDEQYF. The genes are TRBV20-1 and TRBJ2-7; a possible D gene is TRBD2 (6 bases). The CDR3 contains 13 residues. The germline V and J ends were trimmed by 2 bases and 5 bases, with 13 bases remaining between them. Germline CDR1 DFQATT, CDR2 SNEGSKA (reference sequence).

This clonotype was counted a few times. V gene TRBV6-5 combines with J gene TRBJ1-5; no firm D call. Germline CDR1 reads MNHEY; CDR2 reads SVGAGI. This CDR3 has 13 residues. V lost 5 bases and J lost 9, with 14 bases in between. Here the CDR3 reads CASSPRVFVPQHF. The DNA of the CDR3 is TGTGCCAGCAGTCCCCGGGTCTTCGTGCCCCAGCATTTT.

In its sample, this clonotype was seen many times. The chain carries TRBV11-2 and TRBJ2-3; 9 nucleotides match TRBD2. Trimming took 0 bases from V and 13 from J; bases not matched to a gene: 11. This CDR3 is built from 15 residues. Germline V gene lookup returns CDR1 SGHAT and CDR2 FQNNGV. DNA for the CDR3: TGTGCCAGCAGCTTAGATTCCCTTTTAGCGGGAGCTAAGTATTTT. Translation gives CASSLDSLLAGAKYF.

The table lists this clonotype with a few counts. The CDR3 nucleotides are TGCAGTGCTAGTCCGCGGGGTGGGGGCTTAAGCAATCAGCCCCAGCATTTT. Translation: CSASPRGGGLSNQPQHF. The chain recombines TRBV20-1 with TRBJ1-5, with a possible D match to TRBD1 (6 bases). This CDR3 contains 17 residues. V was clipped by 3 bases and J by 1 base, with 19 bases between them. Germline V gene lookup returns CDR1 DFQATT and CDR2 SNEGSKA (reference sequence).

This clonotype was seen a few times. The chain uses TRBV2 and TRBJ2-5, with 11 bases matching TRBD2. Looked up from germline, CDR1 is SNHLY and CDR2 is FYNNEI. The J segment lost 3 bases and the V segment lost 6 bases, leaving 9 bases of the junction unmatched. The CDR3 is made up of 16 amino acids. In DNA, the CDR3 is TGTGCCAGCAGGTTTCTACTAGCGGGAGTCAAAGAGACCCAGTACTTC. As protein: CASRFLLAGVKETQYF. Looking up the rest from reference TRBV2 and TRBJ2-5 gives the full variable domain: EPEVTQTPSHQVTQMGQEVILRCVPISNHLYFYWYRQILGQKVEFLVSFYNNEISEKSEIFDDQFSVERPDGSNFTLKIRSTKLEDSAMYFCASRFLLAGVKETQYFGPGTRLLVL.

The V and J genes are TRBV2 and TRBJ2-3, with TRBD2 matching over 11 bases. The ends lost 2 bases at V and 5 bases at J; junction bases unmatched: 6. The CDR3 loop spans 16 amino acids. Germline V gene lookup returns CDR1 SNHLY and CDR2 FYNNEI. The CDR3 bases are TGTGCCAGCAGTGAACCGGTAGCGGGAGGGCAAGATACGCAGTATTTT. Its protein product is CASSEPVAGGQDTQYF.

V usage is TRBV5-1 and J usage is TRBJ1-1; D unclear. Germline V gives CDR1 SGHRS, CDR2 YFSETQ. V gave up 0 bases and J gave up 9 bases, with 12 bases separating them. The CDR3 is made up of 13 amino acids. The CDR3 loop reads CASSLAGREKAFF. CDR3 sequence (DNA): TGCGCCAGCAGCTTGGCCGGGAGGGAAAAAGCTTTCTTT.

In this sample, this clonotype turned up a few times. This sequence joins TRBV11-1 and TRBJ2-7, with a tentative D call TRBD2 (6 bases). CDR1 and CDR2 from the germline V gene are SGHAT and FQDESV (reference sequence). The V gene lost 0 bases and the J gene lost 7 bases, with 13 bases spanning the gap. The CDR3 consists of 14 residues. The chain's CDR3 is CASSLAPAGMEQYF. The CDR3, as DNA: TGTGCCAGCAGCTTAGCCCCCGCGGGGATGGAGCAGTACTTC.

The rearrangement uses TRBV20-1 and TRBJ2-1; TRBD2 matches 12 bases. The CDR3 covers 14 residues. Germline CDR1 reads DFQATT; CDR2 reads SNEGSKA (reference sequence). V shed 6 bases and J 7 bases; nucleotides not matched to a gene: 7. The DNA of the CDR3 is TGCAGTGCCCGGACTAGCGGGACGTTGAATGAGCAGTTCTTC. Amino acids: CSARTSGTLNEQFF.

This clonotype has more than one count but fewer than ten. The genes are TRBV5-1 and TRBJ1-1; TRBD1 agrees at 12 bases. V lost 4 bases, J lost 0 bases, and 4 bases stayed unmatched. Germline V CDR1 and CDR2: SGHRS, YFSETQ. The CDR3 sequence is 16 residues long. CDR3: CASSRDRGQVNTEAFF. The CDR3 region has the DNA TGCGCCAGCAGCCGGGACAGGGGGCAAGTGAACACTGAAGCTTTCTTT.

This chain connects TRBV27 to TRBJ1-1; no firm D call. The V end lost 5 bases, the J end lost 1 base, and 11 bases lay between the germline ends. This CDR3 comprises 14 residues. Germline assignment: CDR1 MNHEY and CDR2 SMNVEV (reference sequence). CDR3 sequence reads: CASSPDGSNTEAFF. The CDR3 coding sequence is TGTGCCAGCAGTCCAGACGGATCGAACACTGAAGCTTTCTTT.

J is TRBJ1-6 and V is TRBV12-3 or TRBV12-4; 8 nucleotides line up with TRBD1. The CDR3 has 17 residues. Losses at the gene ends were 3 bases for V and 5 bases for J; bases not matched to a gene: 9. The CDR3 region is CASSLLLQGENNSPLHF. Here the CDR3 DNA reads TGTGCCAGCAGTTTGCTTTTACAGGGGGAAAATAATTCACCCCTCCACTTT.

The chain links TRBV5-1 to TRBJ2-7; no definite D call. This CDR3 region has 16 residues. V was pared by 2 bases and J by 2 bases, with 17 bases between. Germline V CDR1 and CDR2: SGHRS, YFSETQ. The CDR3 nucleotides read TGCGCCAGCAGCTTTACACCTACTGACGGCCCCTACGAGCAGTACTTC. The encoded protein is CASSFTPTDGPYEQYF.

The J gene is TRBJ2-2, the V gene TRBV12-3 or TRBV12-4; 9 bases match TRBD2. The CDR3 runs 16 residues. V dropped 6 bases and J dropped 7; count of bases not matched to a gene: 12. The CDR3 DNA reads TGTGCCAGCAGCCCAGGGTCTAGCGGGATCAACGGGGAGCTGTTTTTT. Protein sequence: CASSPGSSGINGELFF.

The chain couples TRBV7-9 to TRBJ2-7, with D possibly being TRBD1 or TRBD2 (5 bases each). The V gene's germline CDR1 is SEHNR and CDR2 FQNEAQ (reference sequence). The CDR3 sequence is 15 residues long. Deletions cut 2 bases from V and 5 bases from J, with 16 bases between. The CDR3 nucleotides are TGTGCCAGCAGCTTAATTGGTGGGGGATCCGACGAGCAGTACTTC. Its protein product is CASSLIGGGSDEQYF.